This T cell receptor (beta chain) is from a study of PD-1 blockade in classical Hodgkin lymphoma. After autologous stem cell transplantation all patients relapsed, and prior brentuximab vedotin exposure differed between cohorts. Generated by immunoSEQ multiplex PCR, the TCRdb table keeps only in-frame clones and is missing some. Of roughly 55,000 clones in the sample, 81% were seen once. Trimming cost V 6 bases and J 5 bases; bases outside gene matches: 1. The germline gives CDR1 LNHDA, CDR2 SQIVND (reference sequence). CDR3 length equals 13 residues. Sample: peripheral blood mononuclear cells (PBMCs), taken at baseline. The sequence was obtained from a human donor with classical Hodgkin lymphoma. V gene TRBV19 combines with J gene TRBJ1-5; TRBD1 agrees at 10 bases. CDR3 nucleotide sequence: TGTGCCAGTAGGACAGGGGGCTATCAGCCCCAGCATTTT. Translated: CASRTGGYQPQHF.